This T cell receptor (beta chain) stems from a study of cytomegalovirus exposure and HLA in healthy donors. PCR was performed using 60 Vbeta and 13 Jbeta primers. The method was immunoSEQ multiplex PCR; TCRdb's version includes in-frame clones alone and lacks a portion of them. This table has 100,000 to 150,000 clones, 82% appearing once. Germline CDR1 and CDR2: SGHDT and YYEEEE. This CDR3 spans 19 amino acids. V trimming: 3 bases; J trimming: 4 bases; junction bases outside the gene matches: 13. The TCR was taken from a male donor in good health and CMV-seropositive. Sequenced: PBMCs. The gene calls are TRBV5-6 and TRBJ2-5, with 15 bases that match TRBD2. CDR3 coding DNA: TGTGCCAGCAGCTCCCGGACTAGCGGGAGGGGGCGATACGGAGAGACCCAGTACTTC. It translates to CASSSRTSGRGRYGETQYF.